Following are 18 T cell receptor beta chains from one sample sequenced in a study (dated by TCRdb to between 2014 and 2017). Receptor libraries were prepared by 5' RACE. Sequenced using an Illumina MiSeq. TCRdb reworked the public reads: Q25 trimming with fastp, MiXCR clone assembly, productive beta chains retained. Entries that share a CDR3 protein sequence are merged under the most common genes and DNA. A total of 25,000 to 40,000 distinct CDR3 sequences appear in this sample, approximately 25% of them only once. The biggest ten clones account for approximately 3.7% of the sample. The sequenced material came from naive CD4+ T cells sorted from a lymph node. This specimen's cell subset or site label, per the study, means: naive CD4+ T cells, CD4+CD45RA+CD25-. The receptors come from a female donor with breast cancer.

The table lists this clonotype with a few counts. The gene calls are TRBV4-1 and TRBJ2-5, with 7 nucleotides matching TRBD1. With V trimmed by 1 base and J by 4 bases, 9 bases remained unmatched. The CDR3 consists of 16 residues. Germline CDR1 reads MGHRA; CDR2 reads YSYEKL. The CDR3 spells CASSQGRDRGRETQYF. Here the CDR3 DNA reads TGCGCCAGCAGCCAAGGCCGGGACAGAGGCCGAGAGACCCAGTACTTC.

This clonotype was detected only a few times. This chain connects TRBV9 to TRBJ2-3; D assignment may be TRBD1 or TRBD2 (6 bases each). Germline CDR1 is SGDLS and CDR2 is YYNGEE. The CDR3 contains 17 residues. The V end lost 0 bases, the J end lost 2 bases, and 16 bases lay between the germline ends. In DNA, the CDR3 is TGTGCCAGCAGCGTAGAAGGGGGGTATCTCTCCACAGATACGCAGTATTTT. This gives the protein CASSVEGGYLSTDTQYF.

The chain employs TRBV5-1 and TRBJ1-1; maybe TRBD1 (6 bases). This CDR3 spans 15 amino acids. The V end lost 0 bases, the J end lost 0 bases, and 9 bases lay between the germline ends. Germline CDR1 SGHRS, CDR2 YFSETQ. The CDR3 region has the DNA TGCGCCAGCAGCTTGGAGGGGGATATGAACACTGAAGCTTTCTTT. It specifies CASSLEGDMNTEAFF.

The chain combines TRBV7-2 with TRBJ2-1; weak D call: TRBD2 (5 bases). V lost 2 bases and J lost 7, with 18 bases in between. CDR1 and CDR2 from the germline V gene are SGHTA and FQGNSA. The length of the CDR3 is 16 residues. The CDR3 DNA sequence: TGTGCCAGCAGCTTAAACCGGCTAGCTGGCAGAAATGAGCAGTTCTTC. Translating gives CASSLNRLAGRNEQFF. The variable domain in full, completed from reference TRBV7-2 and TRBJ2-1, reads GAGVSQSPSNKVTEKGKDVELRCDPISGHTALYWYRQSLGQGLEFLIYFQGNSAPDKSGLPSDRFSAERTGGSVSTLTIQRTQQEDSAVYLCASSLNRLAGRNEQFFGPGTRLTVL.

The chain links TRBV14 to TRBJ1-6; 8 bases match TRBD1. V lost 3 bases to trimming and J lost 8 bases; unmatched junction nucleotides: 0. The CDR3 has 13 residues. Germline V gene data show CDR1 as SGHDN and CDR2 as FVKESK. The CDR3 region has the DNA TGTGCCAGCAGCCACAGGGGGCATTCACCCCTCCACTTT. Protein sequence: CASSHRGHSPLHF.

This clonotype was recorded a few times. The chain uses TRBV12-3 or TRBV12-4 and TRBJ2-2; no clear D gene. The CDR3 totals 13 residues. V lost 2 bases and J 7 bases, leaving 8 bases between the germline ends. The CDR3 DNA is TGTGCCAGCAGTTTATTAACGGTCGGGGAGCTGTTTTTT. The encoded protein is CASSLLTVGELFF.

This clonotype was seen only a few times. The CDR3 does not end in the conserved phenylalanine or tryptophan, so this is likely a read error. It is unclear where the CDR3 begins or ends on the DNA, so no DNA is shown, and the CDR3 is as TCRdb lists it. The chain is built from TRBV20-1 and TRBJ1-2. Looked up from germline, CDR1 is DFQATT and CDR2 is SNEGSKA (reference sequence). Termini included, the CDR3 measures 13 amino acids. The CDR3 spells CSARDRRYYGHTL.

Only a few counts were recorded for this clonotype. The chain joins TRBV11-2 to TRBJ1-2; maybe TRBD1 (6 bases). CDR1 and CDR2 (germline): SGHAT, FQNNGV. Trimming left V 1 base short and J 7 bases short, with 19 bases between. The CDR3 runs 16 residues. CDR3 in DNA: TGTGCCAGCAGCTTAGTGGGGACATCAGCTATTGGTGGCTACACCTTC. This gives the protein CASSLVGTSAIGGYTF.

Only a few counts were recorded for this clonotype. The chain joins TRBV9 to TRBJ2-2, with 13 bases fitting TRBD2. The CDR3 loop spans 19 amino acids. The junction had 6 bases not matched to a gene; V was cut back by 0 bases and J by 1 base. Germline CDR1 is SGDLS and CDR2 is YYNGEE. CDR3 residues: CASSVGLAGGLENTGELFF. The CDR3 DNA sequence: TGTGCCAGCAGCGTAGGACTAGCGGGGGGCTTAGAGAACACCGGGGAGCTGTTTTTT.

The genes are TRBV20-1 and TRBJ2-7; weak D call: TRBD2 (6 bases). Germline assignment: CDR1 DFQATT and CDR2 SNEGSKA (reference sequence). V lost 6 bases and J 3 bases, leaving 24 bases between the germline ends. CDR3 length: 16 amino acids. The CDR3 region has the DNA TGCAGTGCCACTCCCCAAGACGTCGGGGGAGGCTACGAGCAGTACTTC. Residues: CSATPQDVGGGYEQYF.

A word on this clonotype: A single base separates this from a much larger clone, so it may be a read error. The V and J genes are TRBV6-5 and TRBJ2-5, with TRBD2 as a possible D gene (5 bases). This CDR3 spans 15 amino acids. Germline loops: CDR1 MNHEY, CDR2 SVGAGI. The CDR3 reads CVSSPQGGPGETQYF. The CDR3 DNA follows: TGTGTCAGCAGCCCCCAAGGCGGGCCGGGGGAGACCCAGTACTTC.

This clonotype was picked up many times. V usage is TRBV12-3 or TRBV12-4 and J usage is TRBJ2-1, with D perhaps matching TRBD1 (5 bases). V lost 1 base and J lost 2, with 15 bases in between. This CDR3 region has 17 residues. CDR3 residues: CASSLGIGAGAYNEQFF. CDR3 nucleotides: TGTGCCAGCAGTTTAGGGATAGGGGCAGGAGCCTACAATGAGCAGTTCTTC.

Many counts were recorded for this clonotype. V and J are TRBV12-3 or TRBV12-4 and TRBJ2-5; either TRBD1 or TRBD2 may supply D (6 bases each). CDR3 length: 13 amino acids. Trimming cost V 2 bases and J 10 bases, with 14 bases left between them. This CDR3 is CASSLMGGQDQYF. The CDR3 coding sequence is TGTGCCAGCAGTTTAATGGGGGGACAAGACCAGTACTTC.

This chain uses TRBV5-1 with TRBJ2-1; 11 bases match TRBD2. Germline V gives CDR1 SGHRS, CDR2 YFSETQ. The CDR3 length is 17 residues. Trimming cost V 4 bases and J 7 bases; bases outside gene matches: 13. The CDR3 DNA is TGCGCCAGCAGCCCGTCAATCGGGACTAGCGGCCCTAATGAGCAGTTCTTC. It yields the protein CASSPSIGTSGPNEQFF.

This clonotype was picked up many times. The chain uses TRBV6-6 and TRBJ2-3; 10 bases fit TRBD1. CDR3 length equals 16 residues. The germline V gene has CDR1 MNHNY and CDR2 SVGAGI (reference sequence). V was pared by 5 bases and J by 2 bases, with 7 bases of the junction left unmatched. The CDR3 spells CASSKGQGGATDTQYF. In nucleotides, the CDR3 is TGTGCCAGCAGTAAAGGACAGGGGGGAGCCACAGATACGCAGTATTTT.

There are a few counts of this clonotype. The V and J genes are TRBV4-1 and TRBJ2-1; D perhaps matches TRBD2 (6 bases). Trimming shortened V by 1 base and J by 0 bases, and 10 bases separated the two germline ends. CDR3 length: 16 residues. Germline V gives CDR1 MGHRA, CDR2 YSYEKL. Written as DNA, the CDR3 is TGCGCCAGCAGCCAAGTTACCGGGGGCTCCTACAATGAGCAGTTCTTC. Its protein product is CASSQVTGGSYNEQFF.

On this clonotype: It may be a read error: a sequence one base away is much more abundant. The gene calls are TRBV4-2 and TRBJ2-2; D unresolved. CDR3 length equals 15 residues. Germline CDR1 is LGHNA and CDR2 is YNFKEQ. In DNA form, the CDR3 reads TGTGCCGGCAGCCAAGAATGGATGGACACCGGGGAGCTGTTTTTT. This gives the protein CAGSQEWMDTGELFF.

This clonotype was counted a few times. V usage is TRBV7-9 and J usage is TRBJ1-3; D is undetermined. The CDR3 totals 13 residues. The V end lost 1 base, the J end lost 4 bases, and 5 bases lay between the germline ends. Germline lookup yields CDR1 SEHNR and CDR2 FQNEAQ (reference sequence). The DNA of the CDR3 is TGTGCCAGCAGCTTAGGTCTGGGAAACACCATATATTTT. This encodes CASSLGLGNTIYF.